A selection of T cell receptor beta chains follows, all from one sample in a study of T-cell memory formation after mild COVID-19. TCRdb reprocessed the 5' RACE reads via MiXCR and lists one record per CDR3 protein. The data show about 250,000 distinct CDR3 sequences, with 15% seen just once and around 2% held by the top ten. Sequenced material: PBMCs or a T cell subset sorted from them (not recorded which). All receptors come from an adult woman who had mild COVID-19 (a few samples of this study predate the infection). Cell type and time point are not known. CDR3s include the opening cysteine and the closing phenylalanine or tryptophan. A D gene is named only where the DNA matches it firmly. For some rows the clone size is stated as once, few or many, or as a class when expanded; others skip it.

CDR3 DNA | CDR3 protein | D gene | J gene | clone size | V gene
TGTGCCAGCAGGGCTGTGAGCGGGGGGGCAGATACGCAGTATTTT | CASRAVSGGADTQYF | TRBD2 | TRBJ2-3 | - | TRBV6-5
TGTGCCAGCAGCCCCCAGGAGCGGGCGGGGTGGAAGCAGTTCTTC | CASSPQERAGWKQFF | - | TRBJ2-1 | - | TRBV9
TGTGCCAGCAGGCCTCAGGGATCAGGAAACACCATATATTTT | CASRPQGSGNTIYF | - | TRBJ1-3 | - | TRBV7-9
TGTGCCAGCAGCTTTAACGGGGGGTCCTACGAGCAGTACTTC | CASSFNGGSYEQYF | TRBD2 | TRBJ2-7 | few | TRBV7-2
TGTGCCACCCTCGGACAGGTCCATGAAGCTTTCTTT | CATLGQVHEAFF | TRBD1 | TRBJ1-1 | - | TRBV6-1
TGTGCCAGCTCACCCTCGTGGCAAGCCTACGAGCAGTACTTC | CASSPSWQAYEQYF | - | TRBJ2-7 | - | TRBV18
TGTGCCAGCACCCGGACTAACTATGGCTACACCTTC | CASTRTNYGYTF | - | TRBJ1-2 | few | TRBV7-9
TGCGCCAGCATGACGGACCCTGGGGAAAAACTGTTTTTT | CASMTDPGEKLFF | - | TRBJ1-4 | few | TRBV5-1
TGTGCCAGCGCTCGATCCGGGGATACTCAGCCCCAGCATTTT | CASARSGDTQPQHF | - | TRBJ1-5 | many | TRBV12-3/TRBV12-4
TGTGCCAGCAGCTCAGGCCCCACGGGCATTCAGTACTTC | CASSSGPTGIQYF | - | TRBJ2-4 | - | TRBV7-3
TGCGCCAGCAGCCCACAGGCCCCCCCTGGAAACACCATATATTTT | CASSPQAPPGNTIYF | - | TRBJ1-3 | few | TRBV5-1